This TCR beta chain was identified during a study of identical twins. Overall study results and limits: Zero-insertion findings could be partly confounded by invariant cells (MAIT and iNKT cells).

This clonotype was counted between two and nine times. Its specificity is not known. TCRdb reprocessed the 5' RACE reads with MiXCR, giving one entry per CDR3 protein. The sample carries just under 650,000 distinct CDR3 sequences, about 7% recorded once. In germline, CDR1 is SNHLY, CDR2 FYNNEI. V lost 6 bases and J lost 7, with 19 bases in between. This CDR3 comprises 15 residues. Healthy Caucasian individuals made up all the donors. The same sample was also used in a study of yellow fever vaccine responses in identical twins.

The sample consisted of PBMCs. The chain recombines TRBV2 with TRBJ2-1, with TRBD2 as a possible D gene (5 bases). The source is a young woman in good health. CDR3 nucleotide sequence: TGTGCCAGCAGGCCAACTAGTTCCCACGGGAATGAGCAGTTCTTC. Translating gives CASRPTSSHGNEQFF.